This TCR beta chain was found in a study of human versus mouse CDR3 diversity and MHC coevolution. Study conclusions and caveats: Compared with mice, human CDR3s carried more deletions and insertions on average. The lowest clonal inequality scores came from most of the three human donors.

A remark on this clone: The antigen remains undetermined.

V was trimmed by 3 bases and J by 4 bases, leaving 15 bases between them. Germline V lookup: CDR1 KGHSH, CDR2 LQKENI. This CDR3 contains 15 residues. Only in-frame clones appear in the TCRdb table, and some are missing; sequencing was by immunoSEQ multiplex PCR. The repertoire holds fewer than 100,000 clones, with over 85% as singletons. The sequenced sample was naive CD4+ T cells from blood. The sample's subset: CD45RO-negative CD62L-positive naive CD4 T cells. The J gene is TRBJ1-1, the V gene TRBV18; a weak D match, TRBD1 (6 bases). The sequence was obtained from a person aged 25-75 years in good health. The DNA of the CDR3 is TGTGCCAGCTCACCTTCTAAACAGGGTAGCACTGAAGCTTTCTTT. As protein: CASSPSKQGSTEAFF.